This TCR beta chain was observed in a study of T cells in tuberculosis. Findings and limits, study-wide: Cases with active tuberculosis were adults, while controls were adolescents.

The length of the CDR3 is 14 residues. The germline CDR1 and CDR2 sequences are SGHRS and YFSETQ. The ends lost 4 bases at V and 7 bases at J; junction bases unmatched: 5. Some clones are missing from TCRdb's copy, which holds only in-frame ones; the method was immunoSEQ multiplex PCR. The sample shows under 25,000 clones, 97% of them seen only once. In its sample, this clone was seen once. The antigen is unknown. The receptor comes from a donor aged 10 to 29 with latent tuberculosis or without tuberculosis infection. The sample comprised PBMCs. The chain uses TRBV5-1 and TRBJ1-6; 7 bases map to TRBD1. The CDR3 region is CASSQTGRNSPLHF. In DNA form, the CDR3 reads TGCGCCAGCAGCCAGACAGGGCGGAATTCACCCCTCCACTTT.